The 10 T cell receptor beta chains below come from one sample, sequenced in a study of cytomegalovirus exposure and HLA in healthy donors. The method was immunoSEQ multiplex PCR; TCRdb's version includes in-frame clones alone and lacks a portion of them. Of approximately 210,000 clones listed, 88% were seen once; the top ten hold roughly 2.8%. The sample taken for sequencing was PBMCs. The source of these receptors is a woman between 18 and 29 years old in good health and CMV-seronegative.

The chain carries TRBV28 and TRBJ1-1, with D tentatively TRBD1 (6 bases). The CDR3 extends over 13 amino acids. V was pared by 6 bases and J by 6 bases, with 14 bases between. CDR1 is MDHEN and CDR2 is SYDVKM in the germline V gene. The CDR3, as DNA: TGTGCCAGCAGCGAACAGGGCAAGCCTGAAGCTTTCTTT. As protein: CASSEQGKPEAFF.

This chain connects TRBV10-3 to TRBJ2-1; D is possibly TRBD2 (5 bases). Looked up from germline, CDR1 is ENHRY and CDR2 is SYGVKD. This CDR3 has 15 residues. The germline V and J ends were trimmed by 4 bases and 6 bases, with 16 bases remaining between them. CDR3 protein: CAISGSSARTNEQFF. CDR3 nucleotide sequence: TGTGCCATCAGTGGGAGTAGCGCGAGGACCAATGAGCAGTTCTTC.

CDR3 nucleotides: TGCAGCGTCGACCCCCAATCTCCCACAGGGACCCAGTACTTC. It is translated as CSVDPQSPTGTQYF. This chain uses TRBV29-1 with TRBJ2-5, with TRBD1 as a possible D gene (5 bases). The germline CDR1 and CDR2 sequences are SQVTM and ANQGSEA. V lost 6 bases, J lost 7 bases, and 21 bases lay in between. The CDR3 contains 14 residues.

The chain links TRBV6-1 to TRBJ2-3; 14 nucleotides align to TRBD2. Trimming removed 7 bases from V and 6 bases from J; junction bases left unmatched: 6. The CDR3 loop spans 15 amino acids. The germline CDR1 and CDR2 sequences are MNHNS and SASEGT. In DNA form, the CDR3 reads TGTGCCAGCACGGGGACTAGCGGGAGTTTCGATACGCAGTATTTT. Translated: CASTGTSGSFDTQYF.

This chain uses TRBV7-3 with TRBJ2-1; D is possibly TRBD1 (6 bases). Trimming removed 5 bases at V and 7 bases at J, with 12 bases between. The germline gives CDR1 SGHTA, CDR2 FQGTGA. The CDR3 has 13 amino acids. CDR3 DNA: TGTGCCAGCAGCCCGACAGGAGGTAATGAGCAGTTCTTC. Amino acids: CASSPTGGNEQFF.

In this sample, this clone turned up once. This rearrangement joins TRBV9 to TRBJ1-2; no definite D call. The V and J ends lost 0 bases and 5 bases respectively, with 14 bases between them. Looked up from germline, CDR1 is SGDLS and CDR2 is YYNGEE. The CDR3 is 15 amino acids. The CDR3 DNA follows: TGTGCCAGCAGCGTAGGTAGAGGGAATTATTATGGCTACACCTTC. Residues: CASSVGRGNYYGYTF.

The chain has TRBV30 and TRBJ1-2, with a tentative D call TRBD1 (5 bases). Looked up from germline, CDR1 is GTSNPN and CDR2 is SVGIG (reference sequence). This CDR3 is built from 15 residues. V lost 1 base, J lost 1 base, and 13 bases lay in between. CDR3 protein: CAWSDEGAGNYGYTF. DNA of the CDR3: TGTGCCTGGAGTGATGAAGGGGCCGGTAACTATGGCTACACCTTC.

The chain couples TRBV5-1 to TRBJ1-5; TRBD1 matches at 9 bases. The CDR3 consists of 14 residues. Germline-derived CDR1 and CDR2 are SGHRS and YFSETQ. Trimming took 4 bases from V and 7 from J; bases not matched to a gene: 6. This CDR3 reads CASSPGTGSQPQHF. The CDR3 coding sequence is TGCGCCAGCAGCCCAGGGACAGGGTCCCAGCCCCAGCATTTT.

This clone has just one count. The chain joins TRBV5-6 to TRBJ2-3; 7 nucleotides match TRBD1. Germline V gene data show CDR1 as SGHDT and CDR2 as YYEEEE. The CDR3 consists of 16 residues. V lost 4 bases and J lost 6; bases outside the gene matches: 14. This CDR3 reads CASSIGTAPGIDTQYF. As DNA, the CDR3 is TGTGCCAGCAGCATAGGGACAGCGCCAGGGATTGATACGCAGTATTTT. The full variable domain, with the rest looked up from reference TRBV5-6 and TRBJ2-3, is DAGVTQSPTHLIKTRGQQVTLRCSPKSGHDTVSWYQQALGQGPQFIFQYYEEEERQRGNFPDRFSGHQFPNYSSELNVNALLLGDSALYLCASSIGTAPGIDTQYFGPGTRLTVL.

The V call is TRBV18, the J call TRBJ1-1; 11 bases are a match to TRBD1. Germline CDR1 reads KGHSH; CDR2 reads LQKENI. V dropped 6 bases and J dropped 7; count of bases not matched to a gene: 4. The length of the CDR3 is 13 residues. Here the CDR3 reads CASSSDRGLEAFF. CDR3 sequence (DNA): TGTGCCAGCTCCTCGGACAGGGGGCTTGAAGCTTTCTTT.